This T cell receptor (beta chain) came from a study of T cells after yellow fever vaccination. MiXCR, applied by TCRdb to the 5' RACE reads, yields one record per CDR3 protein. The sample yields around 590,000 distinct CDR3 sequences, 12% seen once. This TCR came from a young man who received the YFV17D yellow fever vaccine. Sequencing used PBMCs, obtained on the day of the yellow fever booster vaccination.

This chain's CDR3 is CASSLDRGMAGANVLTF. CDR3 coding DNA: TGCGCCAGCAGCTTGGACAGGGGGATGGCTGGGGCCAACGTCCTGACTTTC. V usage is TRBV5-1 and J usage is TRBJ2-6, with 8 bases aligning to TRBD1. CDR1 is SGHRS and CDR2 is YFSETQ in the germline V gene. V lost 0 bases and J lost 2; bases outside the gene matches: 4. There are 17 residues in the CDR3.